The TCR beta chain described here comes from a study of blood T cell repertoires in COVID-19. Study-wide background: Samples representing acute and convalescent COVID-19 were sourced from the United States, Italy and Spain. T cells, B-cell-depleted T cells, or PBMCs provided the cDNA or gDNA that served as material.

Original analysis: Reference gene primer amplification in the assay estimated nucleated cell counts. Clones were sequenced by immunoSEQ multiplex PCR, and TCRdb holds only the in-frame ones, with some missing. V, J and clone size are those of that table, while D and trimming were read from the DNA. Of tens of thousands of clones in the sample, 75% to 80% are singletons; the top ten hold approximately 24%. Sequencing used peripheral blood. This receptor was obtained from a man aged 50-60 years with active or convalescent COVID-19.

The CDR3 loop is CSVKRIQGASTDTQYF. In DNA form, the CDR3 reads TGCAGCGTCAAAAGGATACAGGGGGCTAGCACAGATACGCAGTATTTT. V and J are TRBV29-1 and TRBJ2-3, with 9 bases lining up with TRBD1. Looked up from germline, CDR1 is SQVTM and CDR2 is ANQGSEA. V trimming: 6 bases; J trimming: 0 bases; junction bases outside the gene matches: 10. The length of the CDR3 is 16 residues.